A single sample gave rise to the 15 T cell receptor beta chains below, sequenced in a study of blood T cells in healthy people across ages. Together with a sample-barcoded 5' primer, a J-beta primer mix was included in a second PCR lasting about 7 to 11 cycles. TCRdb passed the 5' RACE reads through MiXCR, listing each CDR3 protein once. The sample has 1.5 million to 2 million distinct CDR3 sequences; roughly 28% are singletons. The sample was blood. The receptor set was obtained from a woman aged 25 to 45 in good health.

This clonotype was detected many times. The genes are TRBV10-1 and TRBJ2-4; TRBD1 matches at 7 bases. Per the germline V gene, CDR1 is WNHNN and CDR2 is SYGVQD (reference sequence). The CDR3 spans 15 residues. Trimming at V came to 3 bases and at J to 0 bases, leaving 2 bases not matched to a gene. Written as DNA, the CDR3 is TGCGCCAGCAGTGAAGGACAGGCAGCCAAAAACATTCAGTACTTC. Protein: CASSEGQAAKNIQYF.

This clonotype was picked up one time. The junction shows a germline mismatch at one end, possibly a read error. The CDR3 nucleotides are TGTGCCAGCAGGGTCGGACAGGGGAACACTGAGGCTTTCTTT. It is translated as CASRVGQGNTEAFF. The rearrangement links TRBV6-5 to TRBJ1-1, with 9 bases aligning to TRBD1. This CDR3 contains 14 residues. CDR1 is MNHEY and CDR2 is SVGAGI in the germline V gene.

This clonotype was counted a few times. This chain uses TRBV20-1 with TRBJ2-3, with D possibly being TRBD2 (6 bases). The length of the CDR3 is 17 residues. The germline V gene encodes CDR1 DFQATT and CDR2 SNEGSKA (reference sequence). Trimming stripped 0 bases from V and 1 base from J, with 17 bases between. The CDR3, as DNA: TGCAGTGCTAGAGATACCGGGAGAGGGCTCCGCACAGATACGCAGTATTTT. Its protein product is CSARDTGRGLRTDTQYF.

The rearrangement joins TRBV12-3 or TRBV12-4 to TRBJ1-1, with a possible D match to TRBD1 (6 bases). The CDR3 has 15 amino acids. The ends were cut back, 5 bases at V and 1 base at J, with 14 bases in the middle. Here the CDR3 DNA reads TGTGCCAGCAGTCACAGGGATGGGCGGAACACTGAAGCTTTCTTT. Protein sequence: CASSHRDGRNTEAFF.

This clonotype was counted between two and nine times. This chain uses TRBV12-3 or TRBV12-4 with TRBJ2-5; D is perhaps TRBD1 (6 bases). The ends were cut back, 6 bases at V and 4 bases at J, with 9 bases in the middle. The CDR3 consists of 12 residues. CDR3 loop: CASRLRGETQYF. CDR3 sequence (DNA): TGTGCCAGCAGGCTCAGGGGAGAGACCCAGTACTTC.

This clonotype was observed many times. The chain is built from TRBV5-1 and TRBJ2-7; D remains unclear. The germline V and J ends were trimmed by 5 bases and 2 bases, with 17 bases remaining between them. The germline CDR1 and CDR2 sequences are SGHRS and YFSETQ. The CDR3 sequence is 15 residues long. CDR3 region: CASSLEGMLAYEQYF. The CDR3 DNA is TGCGCCAGCAGTCTGGAAGGGATGCTGGCCTACGAGCAGTACTTC.

This clonotype was seen a handful of times. This sequence may be a read error, since a much larger clone differs from it by one base. The CDR3 DNA follows: TGCGGCGTTGAAAATGAGCAGTTCTTC. It translates to CGVENEQFF. The V call is TRBV29-1, the J call TRBJ2-1; the D is unclear. The germline V gene encodes CDR1 SQVTM and CDR2 ANQGSEA. The CDR3 has 9 amino acids.

This clonotype has more than one count but fewer than ten. The chain couples TRBV4-1 to TRBJ1-6; D remains unclear. The germline gives CDR1 MGHRA, CDR2 YSYEKL. There are 15 residues in the CDR3. Trimming pared 0 bases from V and 9 bases from J, leaving 12 bases between. This chain's CDR3 is CASSQDSPDVSPLHF. CDR3 bases: TGCGCCAGCAGCCAAGATAGCCCAGATGTTTCACCCCTCCACTTT.

This rearrangement joins TRBV12-3 or TRBV12-4 to TRBJ2-1; D perhaps matches TRBD2 (5 bases). The CDR3 is 14 amino acids. Trimming took 8 bases from V and 5 from J, leaving 16 bases between them. The chain's CDR3 is CASGLSGGHNEQFF. The CDR3 nucleotides are TGTGCCAGCGGGTTGAGCGGCGGCCACAATGAGCAGTTCTTC.

This clonotype was recorded at least ten times. V is TRBV28 and J is TRBJ2-6, with a possible D match to TRBD2 (6 bases). The CDR3 extends over 15 amino acids. The germline V gene has CDR1 MDHEN and CDR2 SYDVKM. V was trimmed by 2 bases and J by 2 bases, leaving 7 bases between them. The CDR3 DNA is TGTGCCAGCAGTTTACCGGGGGCTGGGGCCAACGTCCTGACTTTC. Amino acid sequence: CASSLPGAGANVLTF. Full variable domain (outside the CDR3, taken from reference TRBV28 and TRBJ2-6): DVKVTQSSRYLVKRTGEKVFLECVQDMDHENMFWYRQDPGLGLRLIYFSYDVKMKEKGDIPEGYSVSREKKERFSLILESASTNQTSMYLCASSLPGAGANVLTFGAGSRLTVL.

Of note for this clonotype: A junction end diverges from the germline sequence, so it may reflect a read error. The chain carries TRBV7-2 and TRBJ2-4; maybe TRBD1 (6 bases). The CDR3 extends over 16 amino acids. Germline CDR1 and CDR2: SGHTA and FQGNSA. The CDR3 loop reads CVSSLVGSGAKNIQYF. CDR3 nucleotides: TGTGTCAGCAGCTTAGTTGGGTCAGGGGCCAAGAACATTCAGTACTTC.

V gene TRBV11-2 combines with J gene TRBJ2-3, with D unresolved. Germline V gene data show CDR1 as SGHAT and CDR2 as FQNNGV. Between the trimmed V and J ends, which lost 8 bases and 4 bases, there was a span of 13 bases. CDR3 length: 13 residues. The CDR3 DNA follows: TGTGCCAGCGGCCCCATTCGGGCAGATACGCAGTATTTT. Translation gives CASGPIRADTQYF.

The chain has TRBV10-3 and TRBJ1-6; 9 bases align to TRBD1. This CDR3 spans 16 amino acids. CDR1 ENHRY and CDR2 SYGVKD come from the germline V gene. J lost 3 bases, V lost 4 bases, and 4 bases had no gene match. CDR3 protein: CAISVGQGVYNSPLHF. The CDR3 DNA reads TGTGCCATCAGTGTGGGACAGGGTGTCTATAATTCACCCCTCCACTTT.

This clonotype was seen a handful of times. This chain connects TRBV11-1 to TRBJ2-1; the D gene is possibly TRBD1 (5 bases). V was trimmed by 5 bases and J by 7 bases, leaving 21 bases between them. Germline assignment: CDR1 SGHAT and CDR2 FQDESV (reference sequence). There are 16 residues in the CDR3. CDR3 loop: CASSKRQNTQKNEQFF. CDR3 coding DNA: TGTGCCAGCAGCAAGAGACAGAACACGCAGAAGAATGAGCAGTTCTTC.

The chain joins TRBV3-1 to TRBJ1-6; possible D gene TRBD1, 5 bases. The CDR3 has 16 residues. V dropped 0 bases and J dropped 10 bases, with 16 bases sitting between them. CDR1 and CDR2 (germline): LGHDT, YNNKEL (reference sequence). The CDR3 loop is CASSQDGWGRGSPLHF. For the CDR3, the DNA is TGTGCCAGCAGCCAAGATGGGTGGGGGAGAGGATCACCCCTCCACTTT.